This TCR beta chain was sequenced in a study of beta chain features in type 1 diabetes. V was shortened by 5 bases and J by 7 bases, with 17 bases between the two germline ends. This CDR3 region has 15 residues. The germline gives CDR1 PRHDT, CDR2 FYEKMQ (reference sequence). cDNA synthesis used the whole RNA isolate, giving expressed TCRB sequences. Repertoires were generated with immunoSEQ multiplex PCR, while TCRdb's copy carries only in-frame clones and drops some. The repertoire has more than 350,000 clones, about an eighth of them found once; the top ten carry about 0.045%. The gene calls are TRBV13 and TRBJ1-4, with no clear D. Sequencing input: naive CD4+ T cells from blood. The clonotype was recovered from a young woman in good health. DNA for the CDR3: TGTGCCAGCAGCGTCCTTGAAGGGTATGGTGAAAAACTGTTTTTT. This gives the protein CASSVLEGYGEKLFF.